What follows are 28 T cell receptor beta chains derived from one specimen sequenced in a study of resident and recirculating memory T cells in vitiligo (dated by TCRdb to 2017 to 2018). The library was made by the immunoSEQ multiplex PCR assay. TCRdb obtained this table from immuneACCESS and retained in-frame rearrangements with V and J assigned. These tables miss some clones; where compared with another copy, unresolved V genes account for less than half of the shortfall, and the remainder is unexplained. This sample holds some 70,000 clones; approximately 89% were observed only once. Jointly, the top ten make up over 4.5% of the sample. Sequences were obtained from blood. Receptors originate from a male donor with vitiligo.

This chain uses TRBV5-1 with TRBJ2-7; 7 bases align to TRBD1. J was trimmed by 4 bases and V by 4 bases; bases with no gene match: 2. Germline CDR1 is SGHRS and CDR2 is YFSETQ. The CDR3 is 12 amino acids. CDR3 region: CASSIQGYEQYF. In DNA, the CDR3 is TGCGCCAGCAGCATACAGGGGTACGAGCAGTACTTC.

The chain uses TRBV9 and TRBJ2-1; 7 bases align to TRBD2. The V gene end was trimmed by 0 bases and the J gene end by 3 bases; junction bases not matched to a gene: 3. The germline V gene encodes CDR1 SGDLS and CDR2 YYNGEE. The CDR3 has 15 residues. The CDR3 sequence is CASSVGGLNYNEQFF. The CDR3 nucleotides are TGTGCCAGCAGCGTAGGGGGACTAAACTACAATGAGCAGTTCTTC.

The chain carries TRBV10-3 and TRBJ2-6; D may be TRBD1 (5 bases). V was clipped by 2 bases and J by 1 base, with 12 bases between them. Germline V gives CDR1 ENHRY, CDR2 SYGVKD. The CDR3 is 17 amino acids. The CDR3 nucleotides read TGTGCCATCAGTGAGATGTCAGGGATTTCTGGGGCCAACGTCCTGACTTTC. Protein product: CAISEMSGISGANVLTF.

The chain is built from TRBV28 and TRBJ2-7; a possible D gene is TRBD1 (6 bases). The CDR3 length is 14 residues. Germline V gene lookup returns CDR1 MDHEN and CDR2 SYDVKM. V was cut by 3 bases and J by 6 bases, with 15 bases left in between. For the CDR3, the DNA is TGTGCCAGCAGTTTCAGGGGTCCGGAAATCGAGCAGTACTTC. Its protein product is CASSFRGPEIEQYF. Based on the CDR3 plus reference TRBV28 and TRBJ2-7, the full variable domain is DVKVTQSSRYLVKRTGEKVFLECVQDMDHENMFWYRQDPGLGLRLIYFSYDVKMKEKGDIPEGYSVSREKKERFSLILESASTNQTSMYLCASSFRGPEIEQYFGPGTRLTVT.

The chain carries TRBV7-3 and TRBJ2-2; D call uncertain. The CDR3 sequence is 14 residues long. The V end lost 0 bases, the J end lost 1 base, and 3 bases lay between the germline ends. Germline CDR1 reads SGHTA; CDR2 reads FQGTGA. The CDR3 protein is CASSLTRNTGELFF. The CDR3 coding sequence is TGTGCCAGCAGCTTAACCAGGAACACCGGGGAGCTGTTTTTT.

The rearrangement joins TRBV7-9 to TRBJ2-3; 8 bases are a match to TRBD2. The CDR3 covers 15 residues. CDR1 SEHNR and CDR2 FQNEAQ come from the germline V gene (reference sequence). J was trimmed by 3 bases and V by 6 bases; bases with no gene match: 8. CDR3 amino acids: CASRARGGLTDTQYF. The CDR3 nucleotides are TGTGCCAGCAGAGCTCGGGGGGGCCTAACAGATACGCAGTATTTT.

This rearrangement joins TRBV5-1 to TRBJ2-5, with 8 bases aligning to TRBD2. From germline, CDR1 is SGHRS and CDR2 YFSETQ. There are 16 residues in the CDR3. After removal of 5 bases from V and 5 bases from J, the junction contained 14 bases not matched to a gene. The CDR3 sequence is CASSSSGGIIGETQYF. CDR3 sequence (DNA): TGCGCCAGCAGTTCCAGCGGGGGCATTATTGGGGAGACCCAGTACTTC. The entire variable domain, with the rest obtained from reference TRBV5-1 and TRBJ2-5, is as follows: KAGVTQTPRYLIKTRGQQVTLSCSPISGHRSVSWYQQTPGQGLQFLFEYFSETQRNKGNFPGRFSGRQFSNSRSEMNVSTLELGDSALYLCASSSSGGIIGETQYFGPGTRLLVL.

CDR3 protein: CASSDSLQSYEQYF. CDR3 in DNA: TGTGCCAGCAGTGATAGTTTGCAATCCTACGAGCAGTACTTC. The chain combines TRBV6-1 with TRBJ2-7; D unclear. This CDR3 spans 14 amino acids. CDR1 and CDR2 from the germline V gene are MNHNS and SASEGT. Trimming removed 3 bases from V and 1 base from J, with 10 bases in between.

This clone occurred a few times. The chain carries TRBV19 and TRBJ1-6, with 8 nucleotides matching TRBD1. The CDR3 runs to 16 residues. Unmatched junction bases numbered 13, after V lost 6 bases and J lost 9 bases. Germline values: CDR1 LNHDA, CDR2 SQIVND (reference sequence). CDR3 sequence: CASRGTGKKGVSPLHF. CDR3 DNA sequence: TGTGCCAGTAGGGGGACAGGCAAGAAGGGGGTTTCACCCCTCCACTTT.

This chain uses TRBV9 with TRBJ1-1; 7 bases are shared with TRBD1. The CDR3 extends over 14 amino acids. The germline CDR1 and CDR2 sequences are SGDLS and YYNGEE. Trimming took 4 bases from V and 1 from J; bases not matched to a gene: 4. CDR3 bases: TGTGCCAGCAGCCCAGGGACAGCGAACACTGAAGCTTTCTTT. Translating gives CASSPGTANTEAFF.

V and J are TRBV6-5 and TRBJ1-2, with TRBD1 identical over 8 bases. The CDR3 has 14 amino acids. Trimming at V came to 10 bases and at J to 2 bases, leaving 9 bases not matched to a gene. Germline values: CDR1 MNHEY, CDR2 SVGAGI. Here the CDR3 reads CATTDRALNYGYTF. Here the CDR3 DNA reads TGTGCCACGACGGACAGGGCTCTAAACTATGGCTACACCTTC.

This rearrangement joins TRBV9 to TRBJ2-7; D is ambiguous. The CDR3 totals 14 residues. CDR1 is SGDLS and CDR2 is YYNGEE in the germline V gene. V was shortened by 2 bases and J by 2 bases, with 11 bases between the two germline ends. The CDR3 loop reads CASSVTGFPYEQYF. DNA for the CDR3: TGTGCCAGCAGCGTCACCGGGTTTCCCTACGAGCAGTACTTC. Complete variable domain (other parts from reference TRBV9 and TRBJ2-7): DSGVTQTPKHLITATGQRVTLRCSPRSGDLSVYWYQQSLDQGLQFLIQYYNGEERAKGNILERFSAQQFPDLHSELNLSSLELGDSALYFCASSVTGFPYEQYFGPGTRLTVT.

The J gene is TRBJ2-7, the V gene TRBV29-1; D is unclear. The ends were cut back, 4 bases at V and 3 bases at J, with 10 bases in the middle. Germline-derived CDR1 and CDR2 are SQVTM and ANQGSEA. The CDR3 is 12 amino acids. The CDR3 is CSVVGESYEQYF. CDR3 in DNA: TGCAGCGTTGTTGGAGAGAGCTACGAGCAGTACTTC.

The chain has TRBV29-1 and TRBJ2-3, with 8 bases aligning to TRBD2. V lost 5 bases, J lost 5 bases, and 3 bases stayed unmatched. Germline CDR1 reads SQVTM; CDR2 reads ANQGSEA. The CDR3 covers 12 residues. For the CDR3, the DNA is TGCAGCGTTCGCCGGGAGGGAGATACGCAGTATTTT. Its translation is CSVRREGDTQYF.

The chain uses TRBV30 and TRBJ1-4, with D possibly being TRBD1 (5 bases). The CDR3 covers 16 residues. Looked up from germline, CDR1 is GTSNPN and CDR2 is SVGIG (reference sequence). V was clipped by 3 bases and J by 0 bases, with 14 bases between them. DNA for the CDR3: TGTGCCTGGAGCCTACGGGTAGGGGCAACTAATGAAAAACTGTTTTTT. Translation: CAWSLRVGATNEKLFF.

This chain links TRBV7-2 with TRBJ1-4; 10 bases match TRBD1. Trimming cost V 6 bases and J 5 bases; bases outside gene matches: 9. CDR1 is SGHTA, CDR2 FQGNSA, per germline. This CDR3 has 16 residues. CDR3 in DNA: TGTGCCAGCAGTAAAACCCGGGACAGGGGCAATGAAAAACTGTTTTTT. It translates to CASSKTRDRGNEKLFF.

Concerning this clone itself: At one end, the junction sequence differs from germline, possibly due to a read error. The chain links TRBV27 to TRBJ2-6, with D unclear. The CDR3 extends over 15 amino acids. Germline V gene lookup returns CDR1 MNHEY and CDR2 SMNVEV (reference sequence). The CDR3 region is CASSYSISGANVLTF. The CDR3 DNA follows: TGTGCCAGCAGTTACAGCATCTCTGGCGCCAACGTCCTGACTTTC. Full variable domain (outside the CDR3, taken from reference TRBV27 and TRBJ2-6): EAQVTQNPRYLITVTGKKLTVTCSQNMNHEYMSWYRQDPGLGLRQIYYSMNVEVTDKGDVPEGYKVSRKEKRNFPLILESPSPNQTSLYFCASSYSISGANVLTFGAGSRLTVL.

V usage is TRBV25-1 and J usage is TRBJ1-6; D not resolved. Germline lookup yields CDR1 MGHDK and CDR2 SYGVNS. The CDR3 is 15 amino acids. V lost 7 bases and J lost 5, with 15 bases in between. CDR3 residues: CASTRFGINNSPLHF. In nucleotides, the CDR3 is TGTGCCAGCACTCGATTCGGGATAAATAATTCACCCCTCCACTTT.

V usage is TRBV4-1 and J usage is TRBJ2-3; 7 nucleotides line up with TRBD1. Germline V gives CDR1 MGHRA, CDR2 YSYEKL. This CDR3 region has 18 residues. Trimming removed 1 base from V and 0 bases from J; junction bases left unmatched: 10. Here the CDR3 DNA reads TGCGCCAGCAGCCAAGGGGTCACAGGGGTAAGGAGCACAGATACGCAGTATTTT. Protein product: CASSQGVTGVRSTDTQYF.

The chain employs TRBV19 and TRBJ1-4; D might be TRBD1 (5 bases). Germline loops: CDR1 LNHDA, CDR2 SQIVND (reference sequence). Trimming left V 3 bases short and J 0 bases short, with 11 bases between. The CDR3 has 16 amino acids. CDR3: CASSMGLTATNEKLFF. In nucleotides, the CDR3 is TGTGCCAGTAGTATGGGGCTAACTGCAACTAATGAAAAACTGTTTTTT.

V gene TRBV6-5 combines with J gene TRBJ2-1; 9 bases are shared with TRBD2. Unmatched junction bases numbered 9, after V lost 5 bases and J lost 10 bases. This CDR3 spans 14 amino acids. Germline V gives CDR1 MNHEY, CDR2 SVGAGI. For the CDR3, the DNA is TGTGCCAGCAGTCCACGATATAGCGGGGGAGAGCAGTTCTTC. It is translated as CASSPRYSGGEQFF.

The genes are TRBV4-3 and TRBJ2-3; no clear D. This CDR3 region has 14 residues. Germline CDR1 LGHNA, CDR2 YSLEER. The V gene lost 1 base and the J gene lost 0 bases, with 5 bases spanning the gap. The CDR3 bases are TGCGCCAGCAGCCAAGGACTTAGCACAGATACGCAGTATTTT. This encodes CASSQGLSTDTQYF.

This clone was recorded a few times. The chain has TRBV2 and TRBJ1-1; D is uncertain. The CDR3 covers 12 residues. V shed 4 bases and J shed 8 bases, with 11 bases lying between them. Germline lookup yields CDR1 SNHLY and CDR2 FYNNEI. CDR3 in amino acids: CASSVGSIEAFF. CDR3 sequence (DNA): TGTGCCAGCAGTGTCGGGTCCATAGAAGCTTTCTTT.

The J gene is TRBJ1-1, the V gene TRBV6-6; unclear D gene. Germline lookup yields CDR1 MNHNY and CDR2 SVGAGI (reference sequence). The V end was cut by 5 bases, the J end by 3 bases, with 10 bases between. The CDR3 has 13 amino acids. CDR3 loop: CASSGRGDTEAFF. The CDR3 DNA reads TGTGCCAGCAGTGGTCGCGGGGACACTGAAGCTTTCTTT.

CDR3 bases: TGTGCCAGCAGCTTAAGATCGGTCGGGACAGAATTTAACTATGGCTACACCTTC. Translating gives CASSLRSVGTEFNYGYTF. V gene TRBV7-6 combines with J gene TRBJ1-2; 7 bases align to TRBD1. Trimming removed 2 bases from V and 1 base from J; junction bases left unmatched: 13. The germline gives CDR1 SGHVS, CDR2 FNYEAQ. The CDR3 covers 18 residues.

The chain is built from TRBV19 and TRBJ2-2; 10 bases fit TRBD2. The CDR3 runs 16 residues. Trimming cost V 2 bases and J 5 bases; bases outside gene matches: 5. Germline loops: CDR1 LNHDA, CDR2 SQIVND (reference sequence). The CDR3 is CASSISAGGPTGELFF. The CDR3 DNA follows: TGTGCCAGTAGTATATCAGCGGGGGGGCCAACCGGGGAGCTGTTTTTT.

The rearrangement links TRBV15 to TRBJ2-1; D gene unclear. Germline CDR1 is LNHNV and CDR2 is YYDKDF (reference sequence). The CDR3 spans 16 residues. Deletions cut 5 bases from V and 3 bases from J, with 17 bases between. Written as DNA, the CDR3 is TGTGCCACCAGCGGAATCTCCTTCGAGGACTACAATGAGCAGTTCTTC. It codes for CATSGISFEDYNEQFF.

The CDR3 protein is CASSFPPGTGDIYGYTF. In DNA form, the CDR3 reads TGTGCCAGCAGTTTCCCCCCGGGGACGGGAGATATCTATGGCTACACCTTC. This chain joins TRBV28 and TRBJ1-2, with D maybe TRBD1 (5 bases). The CDR3 runs to 17 residues. Germline CDR1 and CDR2: MDHEN and SYDVKM. V lost 3 bases and J 4 bases, leaving 21 bases between the germline ends.